A selection of T cell receptor beta chains follows, all from one sample in a study of T cells in tuberculosis. Libraries were prepared by immunoSEQ multiplex PCR; TCRdb keeps only in-frame clonotypes and omits some of them. The table includes 30,000 or so clones, around 95% detected once. Sequencing input: PBMCs. The receptors were sampled from a donor aged 10 to 29 with latent tuberculosis or without tuberculosis infection. The CDR3 runs from the conserved cysteine through the conserved F or W. A D gene is named only where the DNA matches it firmly. The listing skips clone size in some rows; elsewhere it reads once, few, many or a size class.

clone_size,d_call,j_call,v_call,cdr3_aa,cdr3_nt
once,TRBD1,TRBJ1-5,TRBV10-2,CASSESGTGGNQPQHF,TGCGCCAGCAGTGAGTCCGGGACAGGGGGAAATCAGCCCCAGCATTTT
-,TRBD2,TRBJ2-1,TRBV4-1,CASSQDRLAGAEQFF,TGCGCCAGCAGCCAAGATCGGTTGGCGGGAGCTGAGCAGTTCTTC
-,TRBD1,TRBJ1-3,TRBV5-1,CASSLDGRGRVNTIYF,TGCGCCAGCAGCTTGGATGGCAGGGGGCGAGTAAACACCATATATTTT
-,-,TRBJ2-3,TRBV5-5,CASLTGERNTDTQYF,TGTGCCAGCCTAACGGGGGAGCGGAACACAGATACGCAGTATTTT
once,TRBD1,TRBJ1-2,TRBV27,CASSIRTGYGYTF,TGTGCCAGCAGCATACGGACAGGCTATGGCTACACCTTC
-,-,TRBJ1-5,TRBV19,CASSIGGAGNQPQHF,TGTGCCAGTAGTATTGGGGGGGCTGGGAATCAGCCCCAGCATTTT
-,-,TRBJ1-1,TRBV19,CASSIVGQLNTEAFF,TGTGCCAGTAGTATAGTAGGACAACTGAACACTGAAGCTTTCTTT
-,-,TRBJ2-2,TRBV15,CATSRGGVGANTGELFF,TGTGCCACCAGCAGAGGTGGTGTCGGAGCGAACACCGGGGAGCTGTTTTTT
-,-,TRBJ1-2,TRBV6-5,CASSYDGGSGYTF,TGTGCCAGCAGTTACGATGGGGGCTCTGGCTACACCTTC
-,TRBD2,TRBJ2-2,TRBV7-3,CASSSGLAGANTGELFF,TGTGCCAGCAGCTCCGGACTAGCGGGGGCGAACACCGGGGAGCTGTTTTTT
-,-,TRBJ2-1,TRBV7-9,CASSLGVLRLSSYNEQFF,TGTGCCAGCAGCTTAGGGGTGCTGCGGTTAAGCTCCTACAATGAGCAGTTCTTC
-,-,TRBJ1-3,TRBV19,CASSMEGGNTIYF,TGTGCCAGTAGTATGGAGGGTGGAAACACCATATATTTT
-,TRBD2,TRBJ2-7,TRBV19,CASSPSGRVGEQYF,TGTGCCAGTAGCCCTAGCGGGAGGGTTGGCGAGCAGTACTTC
-,-,TRBJ1-4,TRBV27,CASSSRGDFEKLFF,TGTGCCAGCAGTTCGCGAGGGGACTTCGAAAAACTGTTTTTT
-,TRBD2,TRBJ2-5,TRBV4-2,CASSQGRVAGQTQYF,TGTGCCAGCAGCCAAGGCCGGGTAGCGGGGCAGACCCAGTACTTC
-,TRBD1,TRBJ2-5,TRBV7-6,CASSRTGGGGYPPETQYF,TGTGCCAGCAGCCGGACAGGGGGCGGGGGTTACCCCCCAGAGACCCAGTACTTC
-,-,TRBJ2-7,TRBV5-6,CASSPGRGEQYF,TGTGCCAGCAGCCCCGGCAGAGGCGAGCAGTACTTC
-,-,TRBJ1-1,TRBV10-2,CASNGQSGPEAFF,TGCGCCAGCAACGGACAGTCGGGGCCTGAAGCTTTCTTT
-,-,TRBJ1-3,TRBV5-6,CASSPTGVSGNTIYF,TGTGCCAGCAGCCCGACTGGTGTCTCTGGAAACACCATATATTTT
-,-,TRBJ2-7,TRBV7-8,CASSALDSLQGEQYF,TGTGCCAGCAGCGCATTGGACTCCCTTCAAGGGGAGCAGTACTTC
-,-,TRBJ2-6,TRBV2,CARQFRDSGANVLTF,TGTGCCAGACAGTTCCGGGACTCTGGGGCCAACGTCCTGACTTTC
-,TRBD2,TRBJ2-3,TRBV7-2,CASSLVRAGGTDTQYF,TGTGCCAGCAGCTTAGTCCGGGCGGGGGGCACAGATACGCAGTATTTT
-,TRBD2,TRBJ2-1,TRBV30,CAWSRAGGVEGYNEQFF,TGTGCCTGGAGTCGAGCGGGAGGAGTTGAGGGGTACAATGAGCAGTTCTTC
-,-,TRBJ2-1,TRBV5-6,CASSFSGTGSYNEQFF,TGTGCCAGCAGCTTTTCCGGGACTGGATCCTACAATGAGCAGTTCTTC
-,TRBD1,TRBJ2-7,TRBV20-1,CSAGTGYEQYF,TGCAGTGCTGGGACAGGGTACGAGCAGTACTTC
-,-,TRBJ2-5,TRBV29-1,CSVVRYQETQYF,TGCAGCGTTGTGAGGTACCAAGAGACCCAGTACTTC
once,TRBD1,TRBJ2-1,TRBV9,CASSPQMGTGGNEQFF,TGTGCCAGCAGCCCCCAGATGGGGACAGGGGGCAATGAGCAGTTCTTC
-,-,TRBJ1-5,TRBV5-8,CASSFDRNSNQPQHF,TGTGCCAGCAGCTTCGACAGGAATAGCAATCAGCCCCAGCATTTT
-,-,TRBJ2-1,TRBV6-6,CASSYRGGGGEQFF,TGTGCCAGCAGTTACAGGGGAGGGGGTGGTGAGCAGTTCTTC
-,TRBD2,TRBJ2-5,TRBV7-2,CASSLDIAGIQETQYF,TGTGCCAGCAGCTTAGACATAGCGGGGATCCAAGAGACCCAGTACTTC
-,-,TRBJ1-1,TRBV6-5,CASSYAENTEAFF,TGTGCCAGCAGTTATGCGGAGAACACTGAAGCTTTCTTT
-,-,TRBJ2-2,TRBV6-5,CVVASIPGELFF,TGTGTGGTAGCTAGCATCCCCGGGGAGCTGTTTTTT
-,-,TRBJ1-4,TRBV20-1,CSARVDEKLFF,TGCAGTGCTAGAGTCGATGAAAAACTGTTTTTT
-,TRBD2,TRBJ2-7,TRBV11-3,CASSSPAPPLGGGSYEQYF,TGTGCCAGCAGCTCTCCGGCTCCTCCACTAGGCGGGGGGTCCTACGAGCAGTACTTC
-,TRBD2,TRBJ2-7,TRBV10-2,CASSESGRLSSYEQYF,TGCGCCAGCAGTGAGTCCGGGAGGCTCAGCTCCTACGAGCAGTACTTC
-,-,TRBJ2-5,TRBV7-2,CASSSRLGGETQYF,TGTGCCAGCAGCTCCAGACTAGGCGGAGAGACCCAGTACTTC
few,-,TRBJ1-1,TRBV19,CASSIAVQGTEAFF,TGTGCCAGTAGTATAGCCGTACAGGGCACTGAAGCTTTCTTT
-,-,TRBJ1-2,TRBV5-1,CASAVETDGYTF,TGCGCCTCAGCAGTGGAGACGGATGGCTACACCTTC
-,TRBD1,TRBJ2-7,TRBV10-2,CASSEFGQGVLEQYF,TGCGCCAGCAGTGAGTTTGGACAGGGTGTTTTGGAGCAGTACTTC
-,TRBD2,TRBJ2-5,TRBV7-8,CASSFSPRGGDETQYF,TGTGCCAGCAGCTTTAGTCCGCGCGGGGGGGATGAGACCCAGTACTTC
-,-,TRBJ2-1,TRBV4-3,CASSQGLASYNEQFF,TGCGCCAGCAGCCAGGGGCTGGCGTCCTACAATGAGCAGTTCTTC
-,TRBD1,TRBJ1-4,TRBV19,CATAHTGDNEKLFF,TGTGCCACTGCCCATACAGGGGATAATGAAAAACTGTTTTTT
few,TRBD1,TRBJ2-6,TRBV27,CASSPPGGSGANVLTF,TGTGCCAGCAGTCCCCCAGGGGGCTCTGGGGCCAACGTCCTGACTTTC
-,TRBD2,TRBJ2-1,TRBV13,CASSGEGGDAPGDEQFF,TGTGCCAGCAGCGGCGAGGGAGGGGACGCCCCTGGGGATGAGCAGTTCTTC
-,TRBD2,TRBJ2-1,TRBV5-1,CASSSLAGGGEQFF,TGCGCCAGCAGCTCTTTAGCGGGTGGCGGTGAGCAGTTCTTC
-,-,TRBJ2-5,TRBV25-1,CASSADIWETQYF,TGTGCCAGCAGTGCCGACATTTGGGAGACCCAGTACTTC
-,-,TRBJ1-3,TRBV11-3,CASSLRSGSGNTIYF,TGTGCCAGCAGCTTGAGGTCCGGCTCTGGAAACACCATATATTTT
-,-,TRBJ1-3,TRBV5-1,CASSLRGPGDTIYF,TGCGCCAGCAGCTTGCGCGGGCCGGGGGACACCATATATTTT